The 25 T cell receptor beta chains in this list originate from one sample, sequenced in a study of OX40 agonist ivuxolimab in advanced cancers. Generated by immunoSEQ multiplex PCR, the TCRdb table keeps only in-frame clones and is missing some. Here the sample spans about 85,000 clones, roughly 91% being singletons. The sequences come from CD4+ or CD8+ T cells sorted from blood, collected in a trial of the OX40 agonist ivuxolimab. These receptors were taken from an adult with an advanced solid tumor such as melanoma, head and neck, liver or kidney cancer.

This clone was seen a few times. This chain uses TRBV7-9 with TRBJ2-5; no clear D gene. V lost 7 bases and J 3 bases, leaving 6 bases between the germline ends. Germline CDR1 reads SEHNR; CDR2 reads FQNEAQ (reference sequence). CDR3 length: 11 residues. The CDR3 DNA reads TGTGCCAGCACCGTTGAAGAGACCCAGTACTTC. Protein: CASTVEETQYF.

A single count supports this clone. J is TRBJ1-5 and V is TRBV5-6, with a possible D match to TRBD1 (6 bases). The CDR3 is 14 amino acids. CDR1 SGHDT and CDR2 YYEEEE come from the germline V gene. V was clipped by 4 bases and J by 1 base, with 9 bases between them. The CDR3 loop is CASSRRGSNQPQHF. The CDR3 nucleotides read TGTGCCAGCAGCAGAAGGGGGAGCAATCAGCCCCAGCATTTT. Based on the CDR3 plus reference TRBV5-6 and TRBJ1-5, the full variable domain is DAGVTQSPTHLIKTRGQQVTLRCSPKSGHDTVSWYQQALGQGPQFIFQYYEEEERQRGNFPDRFSGHQFPNYSSELNVNALLLGDSALYLCASSRRGSNQPQHFGDGTRLSIL.

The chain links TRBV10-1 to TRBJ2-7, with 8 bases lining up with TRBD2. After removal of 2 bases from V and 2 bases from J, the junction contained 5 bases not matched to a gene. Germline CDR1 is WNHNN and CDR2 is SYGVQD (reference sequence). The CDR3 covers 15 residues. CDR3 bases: TGCGCCAGCAGTGAGACGGGGGGGCCCCCCTACGAGCAGTACTTC. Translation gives CASSETGGPPYEQYF.

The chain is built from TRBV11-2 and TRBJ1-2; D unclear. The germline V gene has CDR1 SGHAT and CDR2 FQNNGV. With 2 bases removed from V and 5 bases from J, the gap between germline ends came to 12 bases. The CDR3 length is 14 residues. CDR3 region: CASSLRPRIYGYTF. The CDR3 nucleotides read TGTGCCAGCAGCTTACGACCGCGAATATATGGCTACACCTTC. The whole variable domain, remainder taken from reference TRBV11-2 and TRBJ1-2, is EAGVAQSPRYKIIEKRQSVAFWCNPISGHATLYWYQQILGQGPKLLIQFQNNGVVDDSQLPKDRFSAERLKGVDSTLKIQPAKLEDSAVYLCASSLRPRIYGYTFGSGTRLTVV.

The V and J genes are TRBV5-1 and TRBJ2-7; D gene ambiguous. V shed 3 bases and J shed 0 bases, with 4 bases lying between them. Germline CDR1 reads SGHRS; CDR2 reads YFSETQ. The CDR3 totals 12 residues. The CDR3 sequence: CASSYYSYEQYF. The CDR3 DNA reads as TGCGCCAGCAGCTATTACTCCTACGAGCAGTACTTC.

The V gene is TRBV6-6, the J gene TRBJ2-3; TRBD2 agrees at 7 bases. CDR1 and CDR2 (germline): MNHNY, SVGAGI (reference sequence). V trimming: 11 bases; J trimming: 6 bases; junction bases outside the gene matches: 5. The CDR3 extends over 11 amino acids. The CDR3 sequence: CASTGRDTQYF. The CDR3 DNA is TGTGCCTCCACCGGGAGGGATACGCAGTATTTT.

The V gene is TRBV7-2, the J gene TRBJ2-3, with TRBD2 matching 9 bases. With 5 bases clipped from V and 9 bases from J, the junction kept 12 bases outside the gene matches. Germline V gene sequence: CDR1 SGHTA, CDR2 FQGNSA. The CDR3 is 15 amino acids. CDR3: CASSPSRGRAATQYF. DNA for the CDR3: TGTGCCAGCAGCCCTAGCCGCGGGAGGGCGGCGACGCAGTATTTT.

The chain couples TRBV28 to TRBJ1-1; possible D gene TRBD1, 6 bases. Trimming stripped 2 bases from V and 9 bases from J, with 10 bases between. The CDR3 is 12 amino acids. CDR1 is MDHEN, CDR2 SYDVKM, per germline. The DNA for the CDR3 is TGTGCCAGCAGTTTAAAGGGGGGGAAAGCTTTCTTT. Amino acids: CASSLKGGKAFF.

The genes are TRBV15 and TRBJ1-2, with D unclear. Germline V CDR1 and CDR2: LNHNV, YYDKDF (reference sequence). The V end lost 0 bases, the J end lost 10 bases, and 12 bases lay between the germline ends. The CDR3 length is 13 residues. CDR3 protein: CATSRDRGSHYTF. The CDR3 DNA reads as TGTGCCACCAGCAGAGATCGAGGCTCACACTACACCTTC.

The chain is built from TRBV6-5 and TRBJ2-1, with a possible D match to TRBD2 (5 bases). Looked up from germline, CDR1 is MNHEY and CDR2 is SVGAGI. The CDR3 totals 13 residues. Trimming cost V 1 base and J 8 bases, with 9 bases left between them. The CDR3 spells CASSYLAWDEQFF. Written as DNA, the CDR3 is TGTGCCAGCAGTTACTTAGCGTGGGATGAGCAGTTCTTC.

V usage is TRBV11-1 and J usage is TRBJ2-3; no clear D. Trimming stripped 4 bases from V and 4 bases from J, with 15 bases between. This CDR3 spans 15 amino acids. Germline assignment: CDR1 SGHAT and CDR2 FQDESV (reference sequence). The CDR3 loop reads CASSSKDPWADTQYF. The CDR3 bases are TGTGCCAGCAGCTCAAAGGACCCCTGGGCAGATACGCAGTATTTT.

The CDR3, as DNA: TGTGCCAGCAAAACGGACAGCCATGGCTACACCTTC. As protein: CASKTDSHGYTF. This chain connects TRBV2 to TRBJ1-2; possible D gene TRBD1, 6 bases. The ends were cut back, 7 bases at V and 6 bases at J, with 12 bases in the middle. CDR3 length: 12 residues. The germline V gene has CDR1 SNHLY and CDR2 FYNNEI.

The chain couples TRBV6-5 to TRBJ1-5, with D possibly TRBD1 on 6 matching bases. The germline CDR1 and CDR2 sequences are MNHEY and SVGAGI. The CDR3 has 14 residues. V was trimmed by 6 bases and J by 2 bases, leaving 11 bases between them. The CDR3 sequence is CASSPNRGNQPQHF. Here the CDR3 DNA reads TGTGCCAGCAGCCCTAACAGGGGCAATCAGCCCCAGCATTTT.

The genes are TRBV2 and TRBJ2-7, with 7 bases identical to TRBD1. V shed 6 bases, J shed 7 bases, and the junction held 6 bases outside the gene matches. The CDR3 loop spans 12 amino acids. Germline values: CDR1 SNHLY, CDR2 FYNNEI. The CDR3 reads CASSGDRAEQYV. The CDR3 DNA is TGTGCCAGCAGCGGGGACAGAGCGGAGCAGTACGTC.

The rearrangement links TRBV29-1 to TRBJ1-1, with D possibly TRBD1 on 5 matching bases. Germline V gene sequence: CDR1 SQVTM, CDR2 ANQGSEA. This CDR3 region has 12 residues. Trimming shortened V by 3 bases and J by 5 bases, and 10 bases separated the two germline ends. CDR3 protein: CSVDREGTEAFF. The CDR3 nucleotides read TGCAGCGTTGACAGGGAAGGAACTGAAGCTTTCTTT.

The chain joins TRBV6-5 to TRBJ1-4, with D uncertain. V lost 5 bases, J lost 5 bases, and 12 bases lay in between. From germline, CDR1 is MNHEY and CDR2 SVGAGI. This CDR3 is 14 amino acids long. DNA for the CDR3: TGTGCCAGCAGTCGTGACACGAGCAATGAAAAACTGTTTTTT. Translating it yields CASSRDTSNEKLFF.

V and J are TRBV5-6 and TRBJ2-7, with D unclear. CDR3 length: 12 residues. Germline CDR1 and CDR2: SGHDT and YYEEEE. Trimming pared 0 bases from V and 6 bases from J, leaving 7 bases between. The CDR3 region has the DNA TGTGCCAGCAGCTTGGTTCCGGCCGAGCAGTACTTC. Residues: CASSLVPAEQYF.

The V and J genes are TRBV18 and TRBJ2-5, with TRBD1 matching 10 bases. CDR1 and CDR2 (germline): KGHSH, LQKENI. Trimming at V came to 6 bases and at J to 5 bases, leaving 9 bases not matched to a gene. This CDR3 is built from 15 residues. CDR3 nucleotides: TGTGCCAGCTCTTCCAGACAGGGGGCCTCGGAGACCCAGTACTTC. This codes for CASSSRQGASETQYF.

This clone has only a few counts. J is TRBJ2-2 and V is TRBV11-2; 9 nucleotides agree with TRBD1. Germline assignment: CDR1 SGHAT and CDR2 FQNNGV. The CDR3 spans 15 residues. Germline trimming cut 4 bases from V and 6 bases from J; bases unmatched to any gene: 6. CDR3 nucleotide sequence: TGTGCCAGCAGCTCCCCCGGGACAGGGTCCGGGGAGCTGTTTTTT. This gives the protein CASSSPGTGSGELFF.

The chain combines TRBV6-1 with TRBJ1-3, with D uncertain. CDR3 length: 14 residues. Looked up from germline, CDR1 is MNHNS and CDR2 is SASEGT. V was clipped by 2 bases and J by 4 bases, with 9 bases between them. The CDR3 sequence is CASSEKARGNTIYF. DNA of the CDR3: TGTGCCAGCAGTGAAAAAGCACGAGGAAACACCATATATTTT.

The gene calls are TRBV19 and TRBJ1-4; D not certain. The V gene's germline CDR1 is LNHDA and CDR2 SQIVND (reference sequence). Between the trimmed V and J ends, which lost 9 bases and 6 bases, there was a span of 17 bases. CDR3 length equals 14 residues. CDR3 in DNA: TGTGCCAGCGCGTGGGGTCTTGCGGATGAAAAACTGTTTTTT. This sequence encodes CASAWGLADEKLFF.

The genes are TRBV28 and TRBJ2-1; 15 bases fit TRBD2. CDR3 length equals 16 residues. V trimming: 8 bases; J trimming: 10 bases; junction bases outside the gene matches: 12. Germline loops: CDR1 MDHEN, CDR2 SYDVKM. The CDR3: CASLPTGTSGRNEQFF. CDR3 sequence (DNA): TGTGCCAGCCTCCCGACCGGGACTAGCGGGAGGAACGAGCAGTTCTTC.

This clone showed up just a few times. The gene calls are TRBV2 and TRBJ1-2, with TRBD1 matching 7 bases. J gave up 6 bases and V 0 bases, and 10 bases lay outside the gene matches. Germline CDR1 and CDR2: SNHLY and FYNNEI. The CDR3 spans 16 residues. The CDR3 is CASSEARQGNLDGYTF. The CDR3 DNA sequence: TGTGCCAGCAGTGAAGCGCGACAGGGTAATTTGGATGGCTACACCTTC.

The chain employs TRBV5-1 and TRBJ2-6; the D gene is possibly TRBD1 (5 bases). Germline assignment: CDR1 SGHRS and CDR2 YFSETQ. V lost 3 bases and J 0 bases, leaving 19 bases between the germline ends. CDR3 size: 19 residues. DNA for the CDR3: TGCGCCAGCAGCTACCTAGACAGAACCCCAAGCTCTGGGGCCAACGTCCTGACTTTC. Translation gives CASSYLDRTPSSGANVLTF.

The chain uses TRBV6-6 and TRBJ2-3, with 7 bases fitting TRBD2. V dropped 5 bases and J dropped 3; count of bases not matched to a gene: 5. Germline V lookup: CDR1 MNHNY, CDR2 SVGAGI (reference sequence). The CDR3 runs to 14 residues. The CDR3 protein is CASSTHGGTDTQYF. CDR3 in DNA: TGTGCCAGCAGTACCCACGGGGGGACAGATACGCAGTATTTT.